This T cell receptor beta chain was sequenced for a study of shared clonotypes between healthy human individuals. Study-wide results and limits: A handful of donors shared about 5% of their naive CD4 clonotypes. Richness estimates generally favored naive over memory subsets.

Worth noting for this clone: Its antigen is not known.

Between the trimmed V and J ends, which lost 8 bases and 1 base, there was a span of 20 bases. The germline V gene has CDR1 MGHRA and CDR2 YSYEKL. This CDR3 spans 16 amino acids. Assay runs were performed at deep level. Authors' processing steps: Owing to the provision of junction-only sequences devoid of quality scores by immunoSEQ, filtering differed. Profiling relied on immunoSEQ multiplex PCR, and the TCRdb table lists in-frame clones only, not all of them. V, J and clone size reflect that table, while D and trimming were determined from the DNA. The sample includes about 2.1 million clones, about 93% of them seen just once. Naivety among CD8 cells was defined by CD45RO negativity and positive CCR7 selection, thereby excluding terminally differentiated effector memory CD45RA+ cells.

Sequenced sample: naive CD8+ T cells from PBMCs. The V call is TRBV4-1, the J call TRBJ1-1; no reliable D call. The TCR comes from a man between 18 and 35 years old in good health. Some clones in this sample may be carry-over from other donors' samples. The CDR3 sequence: CASLNPQINPNTEAFF. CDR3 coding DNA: TGCGCCAGCCTTAACCCCCAAATAAACCCGAACACTGAAGCTTTCTTT.